Each of the 2 T cell receptor beta chains below was sequenced from the same sample in a study of early T cells in non-severe SARS-CoV-2 infection (dated by TCRdb to about 2021). Libraries came from 5' RACE. For sequencing, a NextSeq 500 was employed. TCRdb reran the public reads through fastp at Q25 and MiXCR, keeping productive beta chains. One record per CDR3 amino acid sequence lists the most common genes and DNA. The sample table lists roughly 66,000 distinct CDR3 sequences, approximately 9% of them with a count of one. Together, the top ten hold more than 2.5% of the sample. Material for sequencing was whole blood. The receptors here all came from an adult who was a healthcare worker with PCR-confirmed SARS-CoV-2 infection or an uninfected control (not recorded which).

This clonotype showed up many times. V is TRBV27 and J is TRBJ1-6, with D tentatively TRBD1 (5 bases). The CDR3 has 14 residues. V was trimmed by 8 bases and J by 6 bases, leaving 14 bases between them. Germline CDR1 and CDR2: MNHEY and SMNVEV (reference sequence). The CDR3 protein is CASGPQGGNSPLHF. DNA for the CDR3: TGTGCCAGCGGACCTCAGGGCGGTAATTCACCCCTCCACTTT.

This clonotype was found a few times. The gene calls are TRBV20-1 and TRBJ1-3; TRBD1 aligns across 9 bases. Looked up from germline, CDR1 is DFQATT and CDR2 is SNEGSKA (reference sequence). Germline trimming cut 6 bases from V and 4 bases from J; bases unmatched to any gene: 7. The CDR3 is 14 amino acids. CDR3 DNA: TGCAGTGCCCTCCCGGGACAGGGAGGAAACACCATATATTTT. Translating it yields CSALPGQGGNTIYF.